This T cell receptor beta chain was observed in a study of human T cells and chemical hapten exposure. General study results and limits: Counts of TCRs above 1 in 1000 frequency stayed unchanged with DPC sensitization.

How the authors handled the data: Between 23,224 and 690,600 TCRs appeared in each sample, and the median stood at roughly 95,000. In TCRdb, the RACE reads were re-called with MiXCR into one record per CDR3 protein. TCRdb's processing, not the authors' own work, is the source of the V and J calls. The sample has about 85,000 distinct CDR3 sequences; more than 9% are singletons. The CDR3 has 13 amino acids. Per the germline V gene, CDR1 is DFQATT and CDR2 is SNEGSKA (reference sequence). V lost 8 bases and J lost 1, with 14 bases in between. The sample's time point: patch test 2, 6 weeks after DPC sensitization. Treatment indicated: therapeutic diphenylcyclopropenone sensitization with weekly scalp DPC. From whole blood left unfractionated, total RNA was extracted. In its sample, this clonotype was seen a few times. The antigen is not known.

The TCR sequence derives from a man between 18 and 29 years old with alopecia areata. Some clones in this sample may be carry-over from other donors' samples. The chain uses TRBV20-1 and TRBJ1-1, with unresolved D. This specimen consisted of whole blood, obtained in connection with sensitization to the hapten diphenylcyclopropenone (DPC). The CDR3, as DNA: TGCAGTCCGAATAGGAGTGGGAACACTGAAGCTTTCTTT. The encoded protein is CSPNRSGNTEAFF.